This TCR beta chain emerged from a study of metastatic and nonmetastatic thyroid tumors. There were no patients who had received any treatment before thyroid surgery. TCRdb re-clonotyped the PCR reads via MiXCR. This sample yields approximately 13,000 clones, of which around 25% are seen a single time; around three fifths belongs to the top ten. V lost 1 base, J lost 7 bases, and 11 bases lay in between. Germline CDR1 reads SGHVS; CDR2 reads FQNEAQ. This CDR3 is 13 amino acids long. The TCR comes from a male donor with papillary thyroid cancer or a benign thyroid nodule (not recorded which). Some clones in this sample may be carry-over from other donors' samples. The source material was blood. The chain employs TRBV7-8 and TRBJ2-7; the D gene is possibly TRBD1 (6 bases). In nucleotides, the CDR3 is TGTGCCAGCAGCTTAGGGGTGGGGACAGAGCAGTACTTC. Encoded protein: CASSLGVGTEQYF.